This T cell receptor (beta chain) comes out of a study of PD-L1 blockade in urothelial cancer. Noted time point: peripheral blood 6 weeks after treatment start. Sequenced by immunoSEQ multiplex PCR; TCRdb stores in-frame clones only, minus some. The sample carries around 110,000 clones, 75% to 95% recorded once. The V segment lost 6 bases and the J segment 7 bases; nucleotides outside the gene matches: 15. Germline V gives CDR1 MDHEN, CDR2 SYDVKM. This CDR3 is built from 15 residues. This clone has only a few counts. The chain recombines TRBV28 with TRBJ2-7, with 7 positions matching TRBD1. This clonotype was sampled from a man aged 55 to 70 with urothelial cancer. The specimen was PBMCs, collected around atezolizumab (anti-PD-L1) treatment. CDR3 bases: TGTGCCAGCAGACCTCTGGAGACAGGGCCGGGAGAGCAGTACTTC. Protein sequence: CASRPLETGPGEQYF.